The rows below give T cell receptor beta chains drawn from one sample of a study of T-cell reconstitution after alpha-beta-depleted transplantation in children. TCRdb independently ran MiXCR on the PCR reads; one entry per CDR3 protein. The sample carries hundreds of thousands of distinct CDR3 sequences, around 13% recorded once. The starting material was PBMCs, mostly from graft donor cells, obtained 360 days after TCRalphabeta/CD19-depleted stem cell transplant. Receptor source: a male patient between 10 and 17 years old who had a stem cell transplant for acute myeloid leukemia, so the T cells may come from the graft donor. The CDR3 runs from the conserved cysteine through the conserved F or W. Each record gives: J gene, clone size, D gene, V gene, CDR3 protein, CDR3 DNA. A D gene is named only where the DNA matches it firmly. Size is stated for part of the rows, as once, few or many counts, or as a class when the clone is expanded.

J gene: TRBJ2-1; clone size: NA; D gene: TRBD1; V gene: TRBV5-1; CDR3 protein: CASSFLPGQGASSENNEQFF; CDR3 DNA: TGCGCCAGCAGCTTTCTACCGGGACAGGGGGCGTCTAGCGAGAACAATGAGCAGTTCTTC
J gene: TRBJ2-1; clone size: few; D gene: TRBD2; V gene: TRBV19; CDR3 protein: CASSTVWRALAGGSEQFF; CDR3 DNA: TGTGCCAGTAGTACTGTTTGGAGGGCTCTAGCGGGAGGCAGTGAGCAGTTCTTC
J gene: TRBJ1-2; clone size: few; D gene: TRBD1; V gene: TRBV6-5; CDR3 protein: CASSYQGQGNYGYTF; CDR3 DNA: TGTGCCAGCAGTTATCAGGGACAGGGAAACTATGGCTACACCTTC
J gene: TRBJ2-6; clone size: many; D gene: NA; V gene: TRBV30; CDR3 protein: CAWSKWGEISGANVLTF; CDR3 DNA: TGTGCCTGGAGTAAATGGGGCGAAATCTCTGGGGCCAACGTCCTGACTTTC
J gene: TRBJ2-5; clone size: few; D gene: NA; V gene: TRBV7-2; CDR3 protein: CASSFPQGAQQETQYF; CDR3 DNA: TGTGCCAGCAGCTTCCCACAGGGAGCCCAGCAAGAGACCCAGTACTTC
J gene: TRBJ1-3; clone size: NA; D gene: TRBD1; V gene: TRBV12-3/TRBV12-4; CDR3 protein: CASRKSGGSGNTIYF; CDR3 DNA: TGTGCCAGCAGAAAGTCAGGGGGCTCTGGAAACACCATATATTTT
J gene: TRBJ2-3; clone size: NA; D gene: TRBD2; V gene: TRBV5-4; CDR3 protein: CASSLELGGDTQYF; CDR3 DNA: TGTGCCAGCAGCTTGGAGTTGGGAGGGGATACGCAGTATTTT
J gene: TRBJ2-7; clone size: NA; D gene: NA; V gene: TRBV20-1; CDR3 protein: CSATHRREVHEQYF; CDR3 DNA: TGCAGTGCCACCCACCGCAGGGAAGTCCACGAGCAGTACTTC
J gene: TRBJ2-1; clone size: NA; D gene: TRBD2; V gene: TRBV19; CDR3 protein: CASISPGGSYNEQFF; CDR3 DNA: TGTGCCAGTATCTCCCCGGGGGGCTCCTACAATGAGCAGTTCTTC
J gene: TRBJ1-1; clone size: NA; D gene: TRBD1; V gene: TRBV28; CDR3 protein: CASSFQGGSWRTEAFF; CDR3 DNA: TGTGCCAGCAGTTTTCAGGGGGGCAGCTGGCGGACTGAAGCTTTCTTT
J gene: TRBJ2-3; clone size: many; D gene: NA; V gene: TRBV28; CDR3 protein: CASSFSPPHTDTQYF; CDR3 DNA: TGTGCCAGCAGTTTTAGTCCCCCCCACACAGATACGCAGTATTTT
J gene: TRBJ2-2; clone size: many; D gene: NA; V gene: TRBV20-1; CDR3 protein: CSARRGTGTGELFF; CDR3 DNA: TGCAGTGCTAGAAGGGGCACGGGCACCGGGGAGCTGTTTTTT
J gene: TRBJ2-7; clone size: NA; D gene: TRBD1; V gene: TRBV7-9; CDR3 protein: CASSLEGAPGEQYF; CDR3 DNA: TGTGCCAGCAGCTTAGAGGGGGCCCCCGGCGAGCAGTACTTC
J gene: TRBJ2-7; clone size: NA; D gene: NA; V gene: TRBV11-2; CDR3 protein: CASTLGVTHEQYF; CDR3 DNA: TGTGCCAGCACCCTGGGCGTCACACACGAGCAGTACTTC